Listed below are T cell receptor beta chains from one sample, sequenced in a study of blood T cell repertoires in COVID-19. Method: immunoSEQ multiplex PCR; TCRdb's copy keeps in-frame clones and lacks some. The sample records under 250,000 clones, 92% being singletons. Material: peripheral blood. The receptors stem from a young man with acute or convalescent COVID-19. Each CDR3 is given with its conserved first and last residue. Each record gives: D gene, V gene, J gene, clone size, CDR3 DNA, CDR3 protein. The D gene is left open where the match is weak. The size field is filled for only some rows; it gives once, few, many or a size class.

NA,TRBV20-1,TRBJ2-2,NA,TGCAGTTCCCCCGCGAGTGAGCTGTTTTTT,CSSPASELFF
TRBD1,TRBV28,TRBJ1-6,NA,TGTGCCAGCAGTTCGAGACAGGGCTTATCCTATAATTCACCCCTCCACTTT,CASSSRQGLSYNSPLHF
TRBD1,TRBV2,TRBJ2-3,NA,TGTGCCAGTAGGACAGGGGGCGCGGGAGATACGCAGTATTTT,CASRTGGAGDTQYF
TRBD1,TRBV5-8,TRBJ1-5,NA,TGTGCCAGCAGCTTGGGACAGGGAGCCTTCTACAATCAGCCCCAGCATTTT,CASSLGQGAFYNQPQHF
TRBD1,TRBV5-1,TRBJ2-5,once,TGCGCCAGCAGGATGGACAGGGCCCAAGAGACCCAGTACTTC,CASRMDRAQETQYF
NA,TRBV5-1,TRBJ2-3,once,TGCGCCAGCAGCTTGGATTCAGGGGTCAGATCGACAGATACGCAGTATTTT,CASSLDSGVRSTDTQYF
TRBD1,TRBV19,TRBJ1-5,NA,TGTGCCAGTAGTACCAGGGGGACGGATCAGCCCCAGCATTTT,CASSTRGTDQPQHF
NA,TRBV7-9,TRBJ2-5,NA,TGTGCCAGCAGCTCGGACTTGAGGGAGACCCAGTACTTC,CASSSDLRETQYF
NA,TRBV5-8,TRBJ2-1,NA,TGTGCCAGCAGCTTCGCGGGGTACATCCACAATGAGCAGTTCTTC,CASSFAGYIHNEQFF
NA,TRBV9,TRBJ2-1,NA,TGTGCCAGCAGCGTACAGGCAGGGTCGAATGAGCAGTTCTTC,CASSVQAGSNEQFF
TRBD1,TRBV27,TRBJ2-7,NA,TGTGCCAGCAGCCCTACAGGGGAACCCTACGAGCAGTACTTC,CASSPTGEPYEQYF
NA,TRBV5-6,TRBJ2-5,NA,TGTGCCAGCAGCTTCGGTTGGGAGACCCAGTACTTC,CASSFGWETQYF